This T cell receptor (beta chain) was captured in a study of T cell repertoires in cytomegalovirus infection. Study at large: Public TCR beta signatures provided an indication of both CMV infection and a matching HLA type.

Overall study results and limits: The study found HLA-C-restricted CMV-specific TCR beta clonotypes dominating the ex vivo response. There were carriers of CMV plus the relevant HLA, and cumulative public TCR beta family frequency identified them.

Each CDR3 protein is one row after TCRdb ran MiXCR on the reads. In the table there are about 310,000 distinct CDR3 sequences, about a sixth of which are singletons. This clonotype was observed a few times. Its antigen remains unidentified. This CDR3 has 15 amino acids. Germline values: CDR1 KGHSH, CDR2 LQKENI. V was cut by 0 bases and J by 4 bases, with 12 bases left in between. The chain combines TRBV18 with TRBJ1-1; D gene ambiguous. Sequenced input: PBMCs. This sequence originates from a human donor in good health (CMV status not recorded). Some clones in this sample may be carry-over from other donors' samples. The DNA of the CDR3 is TGTGCCAGCTCACCACCTAATTCTCCAGGCACTGAAGCTTTCTTT. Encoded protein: CASSPPNSPGTEAFF.